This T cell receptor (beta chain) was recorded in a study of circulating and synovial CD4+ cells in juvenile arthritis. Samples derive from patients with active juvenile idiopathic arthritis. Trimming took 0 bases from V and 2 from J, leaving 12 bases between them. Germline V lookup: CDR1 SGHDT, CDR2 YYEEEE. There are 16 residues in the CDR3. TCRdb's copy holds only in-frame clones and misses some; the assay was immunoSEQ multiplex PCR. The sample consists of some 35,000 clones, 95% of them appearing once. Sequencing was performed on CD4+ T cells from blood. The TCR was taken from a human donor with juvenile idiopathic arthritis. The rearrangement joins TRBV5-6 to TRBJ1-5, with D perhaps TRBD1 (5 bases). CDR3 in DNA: TGTGCCAGCAGCTTGGGCTGGGGGGTCCGCAATCAGCCCCAGCATTTT. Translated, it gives CASSLGWGVRNQPQHF. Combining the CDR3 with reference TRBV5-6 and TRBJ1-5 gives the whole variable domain DAGVTQSPTHLIKTRGQQVTLRCSPKSGHDTVSWYQQALGQGPQFIFQYYEEEERQRGNFPDRFSGHQFPNYSSELNVNALLLGDSALYLCASSLGWGVRNQPQHFGDGTRLSIL.